The T cell receptor beta chain under discussion was sequenced for a study of cytomegalovirus exposure and HLA in healthy donors. Study-wide background: Among approximately 390 genotyped donors, 65% to 90% fell in the Caucasian-associated ancestry cluster.

The study ran its PCR with 60 Vbeta and 13 Jbeta primers. Generated by immunoSEQ multiplex PCR, the TCRdb table keeps only in-frame clones and is missing some. The data contain about 120,000 clones, 70% to 80% of them seen just once; the ten biggest clones take up 3.5% to 5%. Germline CDR1 and CDR2: SGHTA and FQGNSA. This CDR3 is built from 15 residues. V shed 1 base and J 6 bases; nucleotides not matched to a gene: 1. V usage is TRBV7-2 and J usage is TRBJ2-1; 12 bases align to TRBD2. The sequence was obtained from a man aged 25 to 40 in good health and CMV-seropositive. The sample consisted of PBMCs. Written as DNA, the CDR3 is TGTGCCAGCAGCTTAGGGACTAGCGGGGTCAATGAGCAGTTCTTC. Translated: CASSLGTSGVNEQFF.